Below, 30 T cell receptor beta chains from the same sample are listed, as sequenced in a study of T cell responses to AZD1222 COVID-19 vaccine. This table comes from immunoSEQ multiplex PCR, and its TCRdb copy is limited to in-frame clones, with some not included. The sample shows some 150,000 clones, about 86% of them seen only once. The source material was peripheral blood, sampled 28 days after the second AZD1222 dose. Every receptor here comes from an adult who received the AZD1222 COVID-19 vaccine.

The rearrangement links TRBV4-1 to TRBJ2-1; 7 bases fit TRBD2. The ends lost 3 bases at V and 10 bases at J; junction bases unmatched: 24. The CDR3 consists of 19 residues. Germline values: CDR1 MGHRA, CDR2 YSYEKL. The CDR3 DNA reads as TGCGCCAGCAGCCATGTACTCCGGAGCGGGACTCTCTTGCCTGGGGAGCAGTTCTTC. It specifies CASSHVLRSGTLLPGEQFF.

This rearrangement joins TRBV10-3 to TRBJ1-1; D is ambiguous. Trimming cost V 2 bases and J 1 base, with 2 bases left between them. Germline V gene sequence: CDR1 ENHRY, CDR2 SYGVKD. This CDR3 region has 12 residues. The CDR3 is CAISEGNTEAFF. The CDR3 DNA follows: TGTGCCATCAGTGAGGGGAACACTGAAGCTTTCTTT.

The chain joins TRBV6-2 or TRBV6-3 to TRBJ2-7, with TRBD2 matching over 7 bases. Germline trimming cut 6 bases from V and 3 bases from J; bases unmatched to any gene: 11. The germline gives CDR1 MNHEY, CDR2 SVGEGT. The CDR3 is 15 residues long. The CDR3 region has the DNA TGTGCCAGCAGCTCCTGGGGGGAGCGGGGCTACGAGCAGTACTTC. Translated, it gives CASSSWGERGYEQYF.

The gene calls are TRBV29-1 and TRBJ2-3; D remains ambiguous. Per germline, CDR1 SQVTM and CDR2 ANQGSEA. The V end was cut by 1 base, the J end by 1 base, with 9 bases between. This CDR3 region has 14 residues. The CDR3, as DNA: TGCAGCGTTGAAGGGGGTAAGGGCACAGATACGCAGTATTTT. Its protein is CSVEGGKGTDTQYF.

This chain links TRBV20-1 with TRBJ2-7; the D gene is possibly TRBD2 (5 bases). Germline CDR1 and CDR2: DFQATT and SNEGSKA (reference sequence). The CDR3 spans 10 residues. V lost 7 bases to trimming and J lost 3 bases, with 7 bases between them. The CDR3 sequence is CSDGIYEQYF. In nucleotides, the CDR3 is TGCAGTGACGGGATCTACGAGCAGTACTTC.

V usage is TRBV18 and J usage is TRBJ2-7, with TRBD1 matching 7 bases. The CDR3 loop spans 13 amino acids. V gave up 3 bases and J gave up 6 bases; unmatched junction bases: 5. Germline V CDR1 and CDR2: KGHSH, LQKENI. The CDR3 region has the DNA TGTGCCAGCTCACCTACAGGGGATCTCGAGCAGTACTTC. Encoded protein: CASSPTGDLEQYF. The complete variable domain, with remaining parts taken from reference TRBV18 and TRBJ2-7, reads NAGVMQNPRHLVRRRGQEARLRCSPMKGHSHVYWYRQLPEEGLKFMVYLQKENIIDESGMPKERFSAEFPKEGPSILRIQQVVRGDSAAYFCASSPTGDLEQYFGPGTRLTVT.

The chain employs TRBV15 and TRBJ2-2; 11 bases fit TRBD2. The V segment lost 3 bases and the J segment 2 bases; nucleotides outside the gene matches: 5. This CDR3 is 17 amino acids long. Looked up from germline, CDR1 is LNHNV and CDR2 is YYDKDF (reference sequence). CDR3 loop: CATSRPLAGGNTGELFF. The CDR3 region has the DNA TGTGCCACCAGCAGGCCTCTAGCGGGAGGTAACACCGGGGAGCTGTTTTTT.

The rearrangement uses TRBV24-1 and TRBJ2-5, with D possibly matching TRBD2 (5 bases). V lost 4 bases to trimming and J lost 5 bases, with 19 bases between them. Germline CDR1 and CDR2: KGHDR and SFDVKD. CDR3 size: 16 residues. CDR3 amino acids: CATSDPRTAGGETQYF. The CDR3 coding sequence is TGTGCCACCAGTGACCCTCGGACGGCGGGTGGGGAGACCCAGTACTTC.

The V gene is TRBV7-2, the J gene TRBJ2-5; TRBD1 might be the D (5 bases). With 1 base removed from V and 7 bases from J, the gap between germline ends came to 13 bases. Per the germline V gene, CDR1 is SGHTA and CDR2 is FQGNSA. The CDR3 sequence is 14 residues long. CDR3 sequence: CASSLGGSVLTQYF. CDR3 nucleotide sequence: TGTGCCAGCAGCTTAGGGGGCAGCGTACTGACCCAGTACTTC.

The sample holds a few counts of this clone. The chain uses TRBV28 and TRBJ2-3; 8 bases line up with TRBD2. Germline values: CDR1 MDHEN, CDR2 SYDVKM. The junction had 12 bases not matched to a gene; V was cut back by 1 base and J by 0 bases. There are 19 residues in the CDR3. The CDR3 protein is CASSLSVGGGRPSTDTQYF. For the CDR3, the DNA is TGTGCCAGCAGTTTATCCGTCGGGGGGGGTCGACCTAGCACAGATACGCAGTATTTT.

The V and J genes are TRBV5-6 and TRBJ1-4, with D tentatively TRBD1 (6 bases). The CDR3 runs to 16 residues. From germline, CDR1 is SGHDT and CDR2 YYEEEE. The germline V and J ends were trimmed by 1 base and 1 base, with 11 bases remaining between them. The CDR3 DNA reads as TGTGCCAGCAGCTTGACAGGGTGGCTAACTAATGAAAAACTGTTTTTT. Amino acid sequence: CASSLTGWLTNEKLFF.

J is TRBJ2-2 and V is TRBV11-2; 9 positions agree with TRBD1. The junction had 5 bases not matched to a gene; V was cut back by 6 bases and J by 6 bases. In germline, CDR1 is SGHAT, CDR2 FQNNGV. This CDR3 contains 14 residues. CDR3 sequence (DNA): TGTGCCAGCAGTACACAGGGGGCGGCCGGGGAGCTGTTTTTT. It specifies CASSTQGAAGELFF.

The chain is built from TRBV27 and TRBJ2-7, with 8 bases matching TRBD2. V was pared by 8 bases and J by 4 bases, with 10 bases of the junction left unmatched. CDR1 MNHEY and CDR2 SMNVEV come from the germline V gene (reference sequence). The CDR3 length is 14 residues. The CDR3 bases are TGTGCCAGCGCCTTAGCGGGAACACTTTACGAGCAGTACTTC. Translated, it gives CASALAGTLYEQYF.

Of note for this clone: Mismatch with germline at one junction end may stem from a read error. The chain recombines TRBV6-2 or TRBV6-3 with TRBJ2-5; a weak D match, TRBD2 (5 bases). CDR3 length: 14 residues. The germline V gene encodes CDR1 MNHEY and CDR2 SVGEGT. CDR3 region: CASSYVYPTDSPHF. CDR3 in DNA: TGTGCCAGCAGTTACGTATACCCGACGGACTCACCGCACTTC.

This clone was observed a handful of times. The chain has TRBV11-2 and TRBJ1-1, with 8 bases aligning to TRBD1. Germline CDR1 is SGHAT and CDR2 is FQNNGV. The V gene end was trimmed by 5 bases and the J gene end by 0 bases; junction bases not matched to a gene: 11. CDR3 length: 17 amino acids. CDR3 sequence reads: CASSARPGTGLNTEAFF. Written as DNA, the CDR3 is TGTGCCAGCAGCGCGCGTCCCGGGACAGGTTTGAACACTGAAGCTTTCTTT.

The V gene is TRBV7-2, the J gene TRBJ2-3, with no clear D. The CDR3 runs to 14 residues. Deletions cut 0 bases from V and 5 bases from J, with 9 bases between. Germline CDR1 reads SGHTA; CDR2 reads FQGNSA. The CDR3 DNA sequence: TGTGCCAGCAGCTTAGCTAGCAGTGAAGATACGCAGTATTTT. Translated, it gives CASSLASSEDTQYF. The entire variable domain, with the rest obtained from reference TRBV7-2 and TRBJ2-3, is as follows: GAGVSQSPSNKVTEKGKDVELRCDPISGHTALYWYRQSLGQGLEFLIYFQGNSAPDKSGLPSDRFSAERTGGSVSTLTIQRTQQEDSAVYLCASSLASSEDTQYFGPGTRLTVL.

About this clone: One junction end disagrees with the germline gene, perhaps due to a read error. CDR3 protein: CASSLAGTGGYNEQFF. The CDR3 region has the DNA TGTGCCAGCAGCCTAGCGGGGACCGGGGGCTACAATGAGCAGTTCTTC. The chain uses TRBV7-2 and TRBJ2-1, with 9 bases identical to TRBD2. Germline values: CDR1 SGHTA, CDR2 FQGNSA. The CDR3 has 16 residues.

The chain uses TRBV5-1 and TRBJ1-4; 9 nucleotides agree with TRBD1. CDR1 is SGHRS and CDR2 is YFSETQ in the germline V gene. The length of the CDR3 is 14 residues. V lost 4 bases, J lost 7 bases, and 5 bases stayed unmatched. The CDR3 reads CASSAGGQGEKLFF. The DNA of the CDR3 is TGCGCCAGCAGCGCGGGGGGACAGGGTGAAAAACTGTTTTTT.

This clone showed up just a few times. The CDR3 protein is CASSRGQFSSYNEQFF. DNA of the CDR3: TGTGCCAGCAGCCGTGGACAGTTTAGCTCCTACAATGAGCAGTTCTTC. V usage is TRBV13 and J usage is TRBJ2-1; D may be TRBD1 (6 bases). Germline V gene lookup returns CDR1 PRHDT and CDR2 FYEKMQ (reference sequence). The CDR3 consists of 16 residues. Trimming cost V 5 bases and J 0 bases, with 14 bases left between them.

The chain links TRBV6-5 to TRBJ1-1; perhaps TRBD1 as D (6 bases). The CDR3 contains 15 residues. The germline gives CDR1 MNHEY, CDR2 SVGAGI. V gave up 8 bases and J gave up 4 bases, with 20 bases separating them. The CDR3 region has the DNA TGTGCCAGCGGGCTTCAGGGGTTTGAGGCCACTGAAGCTTTCTTT. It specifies CASGLQGFEATEAFF.

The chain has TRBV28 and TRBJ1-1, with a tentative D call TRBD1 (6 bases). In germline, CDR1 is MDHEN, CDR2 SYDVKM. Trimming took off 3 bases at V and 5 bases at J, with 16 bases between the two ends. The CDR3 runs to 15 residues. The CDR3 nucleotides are TGTGCCAGCAGTTTTCCTTGGGGGCCGGGGACTGAAGCTTTCTTT. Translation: CASSFPWGPGTEAFF.

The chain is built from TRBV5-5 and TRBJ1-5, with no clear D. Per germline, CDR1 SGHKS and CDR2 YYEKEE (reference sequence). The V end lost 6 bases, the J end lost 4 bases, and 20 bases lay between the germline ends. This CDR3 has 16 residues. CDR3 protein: CASTASVDLANQPQHF. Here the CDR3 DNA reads TGTGCCAGCACAGCATCGGTAGATTTAGCTAATCAGCCCCAGCATTTT.

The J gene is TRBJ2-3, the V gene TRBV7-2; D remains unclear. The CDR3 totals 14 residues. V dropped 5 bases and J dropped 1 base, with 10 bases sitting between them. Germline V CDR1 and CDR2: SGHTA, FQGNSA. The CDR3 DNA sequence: TGTGCCAGCAGCCACCAGGTCGGCACAGATACGCAGTATTTT. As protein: CASSHQVGTDTQYF.

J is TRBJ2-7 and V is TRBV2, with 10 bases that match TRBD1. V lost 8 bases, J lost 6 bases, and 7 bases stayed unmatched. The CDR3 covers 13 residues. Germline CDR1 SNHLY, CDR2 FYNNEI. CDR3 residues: CASARDRGGEQYF. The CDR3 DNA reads TGTGCCAGCGCCCGGGACAGGGGCGGCGAGCAGTACTTC.

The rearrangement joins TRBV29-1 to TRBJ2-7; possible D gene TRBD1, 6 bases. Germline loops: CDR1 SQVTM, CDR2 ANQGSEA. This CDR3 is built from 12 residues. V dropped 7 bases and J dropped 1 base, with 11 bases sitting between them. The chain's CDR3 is CSASTGSYEQYF. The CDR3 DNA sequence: TGCAGCGCCTCGACAGGTTCCTACGAGCAGTACTTC.

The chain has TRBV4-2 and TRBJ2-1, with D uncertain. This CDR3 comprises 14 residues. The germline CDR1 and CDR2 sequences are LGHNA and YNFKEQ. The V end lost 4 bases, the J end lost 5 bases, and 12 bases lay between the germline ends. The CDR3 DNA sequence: TGTGCCAGCAGCCTCCCGAGTCCCAACAATGAGCAGTTCTTC. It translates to CASSLPSPNNEQFF.

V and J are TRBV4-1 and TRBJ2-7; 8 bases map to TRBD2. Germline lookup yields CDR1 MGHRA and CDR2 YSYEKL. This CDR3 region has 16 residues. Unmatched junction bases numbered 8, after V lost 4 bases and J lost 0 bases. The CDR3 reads CASSLGAGVNSYEQYF. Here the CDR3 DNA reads TGCGCCAGCAGCCTAGGAGCGGGGGTGAACTCCTACGAGCAGTACTTC.

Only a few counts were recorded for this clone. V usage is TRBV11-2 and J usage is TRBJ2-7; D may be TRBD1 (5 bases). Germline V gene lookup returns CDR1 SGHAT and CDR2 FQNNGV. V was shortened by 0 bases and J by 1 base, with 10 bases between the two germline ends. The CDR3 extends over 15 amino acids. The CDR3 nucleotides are TGTGCCAGCAGCTTAGAGAAAAGGGGTTCCTACGAGCAGTACTTC. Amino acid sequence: CASSLEKRGSYEQYF.

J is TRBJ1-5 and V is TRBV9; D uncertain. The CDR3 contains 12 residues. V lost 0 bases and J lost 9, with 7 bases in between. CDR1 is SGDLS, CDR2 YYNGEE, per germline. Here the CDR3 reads CASSVDRGPQHF. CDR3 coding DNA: TGTGCCAGCAGCGTAGACCGGGGGCCCCAGCATTTT.

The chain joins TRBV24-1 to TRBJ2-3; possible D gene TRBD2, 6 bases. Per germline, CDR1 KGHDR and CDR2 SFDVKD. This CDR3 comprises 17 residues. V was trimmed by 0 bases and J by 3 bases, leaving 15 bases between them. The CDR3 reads CATSDLQGAGSTDTQYF. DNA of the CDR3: TGTGCCACCAGTGATTTGCAAGGGGCCGGGAGTACAGATACGCAGTATTTT.